Shown below are 13 T cell receptor beta chains from a single sample sequenced in a study of CD8 T cells in ankylosing spondylitis. TCRdb re-called the 5' RACE reads through MiXCR, storing one row per CDR3 protein. Among about 250,000 distinct CDR3 sequences, roughly 32% were seen once, and the ten largest hold 3.5% to 4.5%. The specimen was blood, either unsorted or a sorted T cell fraction (not recorded which). The origin of the receptors is a male donor with ankylosing spondylitis or in good health (not recorded which).

This chain joins TRBV10-3 and TRBJ2-7; 9 bases align to TRBD1. V dropped 2 bases and J dropped 3; count of bases not matched to a gene: 2. The CDR3 totals 14 residues. CDR1 and CDR2 (germline): ENHRY, SYGVKD. In DNA form, the CDR3 reads TGTGCCATCAGTGAGGGGACAGGGATCTACGAGCAGTACTTC. It is translated as CAISEGTGIYEQYF.

The chain uses TRBV3-1 and TRBJ2-1; D remains ambiguous. Germline lookup yields CDR1 LGHDT and CDR2 YNNKEL (reference sequence). The CDR3 spans 15 residues. V lost 0 bases to trimming and J lost 4 bases, with 10 bases between them. The CDR3 sequence: CASSQDVGIYNEQFF. The CDR3 nucleotides are TGTGCCAGCAGCCAAGATGTGGGAATATACAATGAGCAGTTCTTC.

The V gene is TRBV4-1, the J gene TRBJ2-1; D ambiguous. The CDR3 runs 12 residues. V was cut by 2 bases and J by 7 bases, with 6 bases left in between. The V gene's germline CDR1 is MGHRA and CDR2 YSYEKL. The CDR3 bases are TGCGCCAGCAGCCAACTGGGGAATGAGCAGTTCTTC. Translating gives CASSQLGNEQFF.

This rearrangement joins TRBV5-1 to TRBJ2-7; 7 nucleotides match TRBD2. CDR1 is SGHRS, CDR2 YFSETQ, per germline. Trimming took 4 bases from V and 0 from J; bases not matched to a gene: 10. The CDR3 extends over 16 amino acids. The CDR3 protein is CASSTLAGPSSYEQYF. CDR3 DNA sequence: TGCGCCAGCAGCACGTTAGCGGGCCCCTCCTCCTACGAGCAGTACTTC.

There are many counts of this clonotype. V and J are TRBV20-1 and TRBJ2-7; 7 positions match TRBD1. The V gene end was trimmed by 6 bases and the J gene end by 0 bases; junction bases not matched to a gene: 5. In germline, CDR1 is DFQATT, CDR2 SNEGSKA (reference sequence). CDR3 size: 13 residues. In DNA, the CDR3 is TGCAGTGCACCAGGGGGTCTCTCCTACGAGCAGTACTTC. Translating gives CSAPGGLSYEQYF.

This chain joins TRBV9 and TRBJ1-2; D may be TRBD1 (6 bases). There are 16 residues in the CDR3. Trimming left V 3 bases short and J 5 bases short, with 20 bases between. The germline V gene has CDR1 SGDLS and CDR2 YYNGEE. The CDR3 sequence is CASSAFLRGVDYGYTF. The CDR3 DNA reads as TGTGCCAGCAGCGCTTTTCTCAGGGGCGTCGATTATGGCTACACCTTC.

In this sample, this clonotype turned up a few times. This sequence joins TRBV6-4 and TRBJ2-3; D gene ambiguous. V dropped 6 bases and J dropped 2 bases, with 9 bases sitting between them. CDR1 is MRHNA and CDR2 is SNTAGT in the germline V gene. The CDR3 spans 13 residues. The DNA for the CDR3 is TGTGCCAGCAGCGAGCAGAACACAGATACGCAGTATTTT. Translated, it gives CASSEQNTDTQYF.

This clonotype was counted many times. The chain uses TRBV12-3 or TRBV12-4 and TRBJ1-3; no definite D call. The V end was cut by 6 bases, the J end by 6 bases, with 15 bases between. The CDR3 totals 14 residues. The CDR3 DNA follows: TGTGCCAGCAGGCCAGGACGGTTTGAAAACACCATATATTTT. Translated, it gives CASRPGRFENTIYF.

This chain connects TRBV20-1 to TRBJ1-5, with D tentatively TRBD1 (6 bases). Germline CDR1 and CDR2: DFQATT and SNEGSKA (reference sequence). The CDR3 is 13 amino acids. Trimming pared 2 bases from V and 6 bases from J, leaving 11 bases between. Here the CDR3 DNA reads TGCAGTGCTAGATACAGGGAGGGTCAGCCCCAGCATTTT. This translates into CSARYREGQPQHF.

J is TRBJ1-1 and V is TRBV20-1, with D possibly TRBD1 on 6 matching bases. Germline V lookup: CDR1 DFQATT, CDR2 SNEGSKA (reference sequence). V was clipped by 0 bases and J by 1 base, with 18 bases between them. This CDR3 region has 17 residues. The CDR3 sequence is CSARDRNTGQGNTEAFF. The CDR3 region has the DNA TGCAGTGCTAGAGATCGGAACACGGGACAAGGGAACACTGAAGCTTTCTTT.

This clonotype has at least ten counts. The chain recombines TRBV12-3 or TRBV12-4 with TRBJ1-1, with unresolved D. Trimming cost V 6 bases and J 2 bases, with 4 bases left between them. This CDR3 spans 11 amino acids. The CDR3 region is CASRLNTEAFF. CDR3 DNA sequence: TGTGCCAGCAGGCTCAACACTGAAGCTTTCTTT.

The gene calls are TRBV12-3 or TRBV12-4 and TRBJ2-1, with D possibly matching TRBD2 (6 bases). The CDR3 spans 12 residues. Between the trimmed V and J ends, which lost 4 bases and 9 bases, there was a span of 10 bases. The CDR3 protein is CASSWGVPEQFF. The CDR3, as DNA: TGTGCCAGCAGTTGGGGGGTTCCTGAGCAGTTCTTC.

This clonotype appeared a few times. The chain recombines TRBV27 with TRBJ2-1, with D tentatively TRBD2 (5 bases). Per the germline V gene, CDR1 is MNHEY and CDR2 is SMNVEV (reference sequence). The V end was cut by 4 bases, the J end by 6 bases, with 10 bases between. The length of the CDR3 is 13 residues. This CDR3 is CASSSGLLNEQFF. As DNA, the CDR3 is TGTGCCAGCAGTTCTGGACTTCTCAATGAGCAGTTCTTC.